A few counts support the clone carrying this T cell receptor (beta chain). The sample belongs to a study of blood T cell repertoires in COVID-19. How the authors handled the data: Estimation of nucleated cell counts relied on the amplification of reference gene primers. Measured with immunoSEQ multiplex PCR; TCRdb has only the in-frame clones, and not every one. Clonal size and the V and J genes are those of that table, whereas D and trimming came from the DNA. The repertoire has about 190,000 clones, about 81% of them found once; the top ten carry approximately 12%. Sequencing used peripheral blood. This TCR derives from a woman older than 75 with COVID-19, enrolled during active disease.

The DNA for the CDR3 is TGTGCCAGCAGCGCACCAGCACAGGGGAGGAACTATGGCTACACCTTC. This sequence encodes CASSAPAQGRNYGYTF. The chain recombines TRBV9 with TRBJ1-2, with 7 bases fitting TRBD1. V dropped 3 bases and J dropped 2; count of bases not matched to a gene: 10. Germline loops: CDR1 SGDLS, CDR2 YYNGEE. This CDR3 has 16 residues.